What follows describes a single T cell receptor beta chain. Its antigen is unidentified. The germline CDR1 and CDR2 sequences are SGHRS and YFSETQ. CDR3 length: 15 amino acids. Trimming pared 4 bases from V and 0 bases from J, leaving 11 bases between. The sample comes from a study of cytomegalovirus exposure and HLA in healthy donors. Data came from immunoSEQ multiplex PCR; TCRdb stores just in-frame clones and leaves some out. This sample has 150,000 to 200,000 clones, with about four fifths found just once. Study results and limitations: Specificity for CMV antigens was confirmed in vitro for three of the CMV-associated chains. First-cohort TCR clusters tended to co-occur in the 120 or so validation repertoires, a later analysis found. The study recorded over 150 TCR beta chains that were cytomegalovirus-associated.

V usage is TRBV5-1 and J usage is TRBJ1-3; D is possibly TRBD1 (6 bases). The material sequenced was PBMCs. This sequence originates from a man aged 30 to 39 in good health and CMV-seropositive. The CDR3 here is CASSPGDTSGNTIYF. DNA of the CDR3: TGCGCCAGCAGCCCCGGGGACACCTCTGGAAACACCATATATTTT.